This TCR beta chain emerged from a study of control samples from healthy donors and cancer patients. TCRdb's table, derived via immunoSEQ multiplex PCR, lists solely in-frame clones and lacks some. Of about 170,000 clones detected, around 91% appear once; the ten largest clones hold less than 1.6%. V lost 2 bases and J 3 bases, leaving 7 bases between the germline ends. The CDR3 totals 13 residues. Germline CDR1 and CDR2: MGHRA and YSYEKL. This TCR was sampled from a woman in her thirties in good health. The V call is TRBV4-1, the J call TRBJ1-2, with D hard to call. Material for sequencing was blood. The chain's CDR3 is CASSQTRDYGYTF. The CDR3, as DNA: TGCGCCAGCAGCCAAACAAGGGACTATGGCTACACCTTC.